This T cell receptor (beta chain) was profiled in a study of Ad26.COV2.S vaccination and SARS-CoV-2 variants. Whole-study context: Dosing was one shot or two shots 56 days apart. Findings of the study overall: Recipients of either vaccine or placebo displayed similar breadth of non-spike TCRs. Spike-specific responses of CD8+ and CD4+ T cells were reported to display substantial breadth after vaccination.

Treatment noted: roughly 19 received Ad26.COV2.S at low or high dose, single or two shots; 5 received placebo; per-sample allocation not given. Day 63 after the first injection of vaccine or placebo was the sampling time. It was Wuhan-strain SARS-CoV-2 spike that the Ad26 vaccine vector expressed. About this clone: Its specificity is not known.

The repertoire was sequenced with immunoSEQ multiplex PCR; TCRdb's copy has only in-frame clones and lacks some. This sample yields about 440,000 clones, of which roughly 87% are seen a single time; about 4.1% belongs to the top ten. The CDR3 totals 15 residues. Germline CDR1 SGHVS, CDR2 FNYEAQ. Trimming took 5 bases from V and 8 from J; bases not matched to a gene: 5. The sample here was peripheral blood, taken in a trial of Ad26.COV2.S vaccine versus placebo. The sequence came from a person between 18 and 60 years old who received the Ad26.COV2.S COVID-19 vaccine or a placebo. The chain couples TRBV7-6 to TRBJ2-1; 14 nucleotides match TRBD2. The CDR3 sequence: CASSRLAGGEYEQFF. The CDR3 bases are TGTGCCAGCAGCCGACTAGCGGGAGGGGAGTATGAGCAGTTCTTC.